The rows below give T cell receptor beta chains drawn from one sample of a study of cytomegalovirus exposure and HLA in healthy donors. Profiling relied on immunoSEQ multiplex PCR, and the TCRdb table lists in-frame clones only, not all of them. The repertoire has more than 95,000 clones, approximately 76% of them found once; the top ten carry about 16%. Sample: PBMCs. These receptors all stem from a man aged 45-65 years in good health and CMV-seropositive. CDR3s include the opening cysteine and the closing phenylalanine or tryptophan. A D gene is named only where the DNA matches it firmly. Rows give clone size only sometimes, using once, few, many, or a class for an expanded clone.

D gene,J gene,V gene,clone size,CDR3 protein,CDR3 DNA
TRBD1,TRBJ1-5,TRBV29-1,few,CSTRQGSNQPQHF,TGCAGCACAAGACAGGGGAGCAATCAGCCCCAGCATTTT
.,TRBJ1-2,TRBV18,.,CASSPNRGSGYTF,TGTGCCAGCTCGCCCAACCGAGGCAGTGGCTACACCTTC
.,TRBJ2-7,TRBV28,.,CASSSRQGTYEQYF,TGTGCCAGCAGTTCTCGACAAGGAACTTACGAGCAGTACTTC
.,TRBJ2-2,TRBV11-3,few,CASSPRTPGAGELFF,TGTGCCAGCAGCCCCCGAACGCCGGGGGCCGGGGAGCTGTTTTTT
.,TRBJ2-2,TRBV7-7,.,CASSLEVRGNTGELFF,TGTGCCAGCAGCTTAGAGGTCAGGGGGAACACCGGGGAGCTGTTTTTT
TRBD2,TRBJ2-1,TRBV9,.,CASSVSSGDEQFF,TGTGCCAGCAGCGTATCTAGCGGGGATGAGCAGTTCTTC
TRBD2,TRBJ2-5,TRBV7-6,.,CASSPGGAGGETQYF,TGTGCCAGCAGCCCCGGGGGGGCCGGAGGAGAGACCCAGTACTTC
TRBD1,TRBJ1-2,TRBV19,.,CASRPTGGDYGYTF,TGTGCCAGTAGACCGACAGGGGGCGACTATGGCTACACCTTC
.,TRBJ1-2,TRBV6-5,few,CASRPDPGYGYTF,TGTGCCAGCAGACCTGACCCAGGCTATGGCTACACCTTC
.,TRBJ1-2,TRBV5-8,.,CASSPEGGRAKGYTF,TGTGCCAGCAGCCCGGAGGGGGGGCGTGCTAAGGGCTACACCTTC
TRBD1,TRBJ2-7,TRBV27,.,CASSRGQGTGEQYF,TGTGCCAGCAGTCGGGGACAGGGGACCGGCGAGCAGTACTTC
TRBD1,TRBJ2-1,TRBV28,few,CASSLGQGAKFF,TGTGCCAGCAGTTTAGGTCAGGGGGCCAAGTTCTTC
TRBD1,TRBJ2-1,TRBV5-6,few,CASSSGQGAWGIYNEQFF,TGTGCCAGCAGCTCGGGACAGGGGGCCTGGGGAATCTACAATGAGCAGTTCTTC
.,TRBJ1-3,TRBV10-3,.,CAISDRGNSGNTIYF,TGTGCCATCAGTGACAGGGGTAACTCTGGAAACACCATATATTTT
.,TRBJ2-7,TRBV7-2,.,CASSLGSVGSGYEQYF,TGTGCCAGCAGCTTAGGTTCCGTGGGTAGCGGCTACGAGCAGTACTTC
.,TRBJ2-5,TRBV13,.,CASSRRVGEETQYF,TGTGCCAGCAGCCGCCGGGTCGGAGAGGAGACCCAGTACTTC
.,TRBJ2-1,TRBV6-5,once,CASSTGFSYNEQFF,TGTGCCAGCAGTACGGGATTCTCCTACAATGAGCAGTTCTTC
.,TRBJ1-1,TRBV10-3,few,CASTGGATDTEAFF,TGTGCCTCCACGGGGGGGGCAACGGACACTGAAGCTTTCTTT
.,TRBJ1-4,TRBV5-1,.,CASSLAGDNEKLFF,TGCGCCAGCAGCTTAGCAGGGGACAATGAAAAACTGTTTTTT
.,TRBJ1-4,TRBV14,once,CASSLRGTNEKLFF,TGTGCCAGCAGCCTCAGGGGAACTAATGAAAAACTGTTTTTT
.,TRBJ2-2,TRBV5-4,few,CASSLAIGGPNTGELFF,TGTGCCAGCAGCTTGGCCATCGGGGGACCGAACACCGGGGAGCTGTTTTTT
.,TRBJ1-1,TRBV6-5,.,CASSYSAGNTEAFF,TGTGCCAGCAGTTACTCGGCAGGTAACACTGAAGCTTTCTTT
.,TRBJ1-5,TRBV21-1,.,CASSKGTGGNQPQHF,TGTGCCAGCAGCAAAGGGACAGGGGGCAATCAGCCCCAGCATTTT
.,TRBJ1-1,TRBV5-4,.,CASRSDRLGEAFF,TGTGCCAGCAGATCTGACAGACTTGGTGAAGCTTTCTTT
TRBD1,TRBJ2-1,TRBV13,.,CASSAPGQGGNEQFF,TGTGCCAGCAGCGCTCCGGGACAGGGGGGGAATGAGCAGTTCTTC
.,TRBJ2-4,TRBV6-5,few,CASSPAGGSNIQYF,TGTGCCAGCAGCCCCGCAGGCGGGTCAAACATTCAGTACTTC
.,TRBJ1-4,TRBV18,.,CASSPPRGIGSTNEKLFF,TGTGCCAGCTCACCACCGCGAGGGATCGGGAGCACTAATGAAAAACTGTTTTTT
TRBD2,TRBJ2-7,TRBV19,.,CASSINLSGRHEQYF,TGTGCCAGTAGTATAAATTTAAGCGGGAGGCACGAGCAGTACTTC
.,TRBJ2-7,TRBV5-5,.,CASSYTYEQYF,TGTGCCAGCAGCTACACGTACGAGCAGTACTTC
TRBD1,TRBJ2-7,TRBV7-2,.,CASSLGTGLTYEQYF,TGTGCCAGCAGCTTAGGGACAGGGCTGACCTACGAGCAGTACTTC
.,TRBJ1-1,TRBV9,.,CASSDPGTEAFF,TGTGCCAGCAGCGACCCGGGCACTGAAGCTTTCTTT
TRBD1,TRBJ2-6,TRBV7-9,.,CATGESGANVLTF,TGTGCTACAGGGGAGTCTGGGGCCAACGTCCTGACTTTC
TRBD2,TRBJ2-1,TRBV7-8,.,CASNFAIGTSSEQFF,TGTGCCAGCAACTTTGCGATCGGGACTAGCAGTGAGCAGTTCTTC
.,TRBJ2-1,TRBV6-5,.,CASSPRLTSSNEQFF,TGTGCCAGCAGTCCCCGTTTGACTAGTAGCAATGAGCAGTTCTTC
.,TRBJ2-3,TRBV20-1,few,CSAEGGVTQYF,TGCAGTGCCGAGGGGGGGGTTACGCAGTATTTT